This record concerns one TCR beta chain sequence. This record comes from a study of blood T cell repertoires in COVID-19. Looking at the study overall: Spain, Italy and the United States supplied samples that represented acute and convalescent COVID-19.

The CDR3 is made up of 17 amino acids. Germline trimming cut 4 bases from V and 2 bases from J; bases unmatched to any gene: 14. From germline, CDR1 is SGHNT and CDR2 YYREEE (reference sequence). Produced via immunoSEQ multiplex PCR; TCRdb's table is partial and in-frame only. The sample carries about 190,000 clones, approximately 84% recorded once. The chain recombines TRBV5-4 with TRBJ2-7; 8 bases are a match to TRBD2. The source is a woman aged 30 to 39 who had recovered from COVID-19. Sample: PBMCs or T cells enriched from blood (not recorded which). CDR3 protein: CASSLGPRGAGAYEQYF. The CDR3 nucleotides read TGTGCCAGCAGCCTCGGACCCCGGGGAGCGGGAGCCTACGAGCAGTACTTC.